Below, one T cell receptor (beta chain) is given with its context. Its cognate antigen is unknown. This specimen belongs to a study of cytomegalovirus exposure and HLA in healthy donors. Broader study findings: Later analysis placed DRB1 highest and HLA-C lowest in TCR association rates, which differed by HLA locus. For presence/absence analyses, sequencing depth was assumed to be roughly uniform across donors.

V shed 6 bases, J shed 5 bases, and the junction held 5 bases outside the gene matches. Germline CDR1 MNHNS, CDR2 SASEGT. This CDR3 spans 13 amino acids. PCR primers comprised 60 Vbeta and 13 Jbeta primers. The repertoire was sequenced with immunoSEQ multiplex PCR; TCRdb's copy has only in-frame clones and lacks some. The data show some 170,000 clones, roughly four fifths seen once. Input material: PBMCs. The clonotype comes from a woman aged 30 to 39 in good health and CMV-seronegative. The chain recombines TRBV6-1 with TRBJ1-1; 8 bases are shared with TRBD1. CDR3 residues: CASRPRQGTEAFF. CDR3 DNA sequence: TGTGCCAGCAGACCACGACAGGGGACTGAAGCTTTCTTT.